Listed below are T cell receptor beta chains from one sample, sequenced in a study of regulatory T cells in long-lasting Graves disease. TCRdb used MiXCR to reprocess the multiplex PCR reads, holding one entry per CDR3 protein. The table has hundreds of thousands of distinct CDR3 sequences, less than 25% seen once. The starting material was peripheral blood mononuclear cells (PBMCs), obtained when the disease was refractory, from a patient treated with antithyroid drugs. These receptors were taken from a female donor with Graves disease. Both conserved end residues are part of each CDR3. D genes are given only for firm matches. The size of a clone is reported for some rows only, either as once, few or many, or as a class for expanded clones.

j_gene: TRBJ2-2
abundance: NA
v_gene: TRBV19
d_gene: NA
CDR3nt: TGTGCCAGTAGTATAGATCCCTGGCAGGGTGCGAACACCGGGGAGCTGTTTTTT
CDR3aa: CASSIDPWQGANTGELFF

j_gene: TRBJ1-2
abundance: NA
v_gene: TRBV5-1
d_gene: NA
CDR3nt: TGCGCCAGCAGCGTTACGATGAGATATGGCTACACCTTC
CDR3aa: CASSVTMRYGYTF

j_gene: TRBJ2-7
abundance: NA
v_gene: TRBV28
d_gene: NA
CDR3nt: TGTGCCAGCAATCCAGGACATACGGTCTACGAGCAGTACTTC
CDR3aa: CASNPGHTVYEQYF

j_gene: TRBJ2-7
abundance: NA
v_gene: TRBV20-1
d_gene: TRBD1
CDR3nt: TGCAGTGCTAGAGAGACAGGGAGTCCCGAGCAGTACTTC
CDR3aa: CSARETGSPEQYF

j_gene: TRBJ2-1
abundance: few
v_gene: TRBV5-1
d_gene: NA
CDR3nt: TGCGCCAGCAGCCCGGCCCCACATGAGCAGTTCTTC
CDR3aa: CASSPAPHEQFF

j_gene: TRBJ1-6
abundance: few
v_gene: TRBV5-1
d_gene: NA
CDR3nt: TGCGCCAGCAGCTTGTCCTCCCCGGGGCTTGGGGATTCACCCCTCCACTTT
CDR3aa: CASSLSSPGLGDSPLHF

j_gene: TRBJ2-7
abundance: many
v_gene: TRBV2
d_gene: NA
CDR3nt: TGTGCCAGCAGTACTAACGGGGGAGGAGAGCAGTACTTC
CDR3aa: CASSTNGGGEQYF

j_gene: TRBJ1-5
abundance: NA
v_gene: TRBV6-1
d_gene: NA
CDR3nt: TGTGCCAGCAGCCCCTGGAGCAATCAGCCCCAGCATTTT
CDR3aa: CASSPWSNQPQHF

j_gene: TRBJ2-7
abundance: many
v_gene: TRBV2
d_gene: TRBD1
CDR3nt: TGTGCCAGCAGTCCTGGACAGGGGGGTGGCTACGAGCAGTACTTC
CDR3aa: CASSPGQGGGYEQYF

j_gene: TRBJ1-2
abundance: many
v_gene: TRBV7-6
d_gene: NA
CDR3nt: TGTGCCAGCAGCCCACATCTACTGGGAGCAACCTATGGCTACACCTTC
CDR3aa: CASSPHLLGATYGYTF

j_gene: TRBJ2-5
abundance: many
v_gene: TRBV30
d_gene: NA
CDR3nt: TGTGCCTTTTCGGACCCCTCGGAGACCCAGTACTTC
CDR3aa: CAFSDPSETQYF

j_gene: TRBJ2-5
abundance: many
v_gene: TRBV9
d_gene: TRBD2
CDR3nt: TGTGCCAGCAGCGTCCTAGCGGGAGCAGAGACCCAGTACTTC
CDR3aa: CASSVLAGAETQYF

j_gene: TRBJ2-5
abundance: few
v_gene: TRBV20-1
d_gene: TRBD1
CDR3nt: TGCAGTGCTTCCCGGACAGGTCTCCCCCGAGAGACCCAGTACTTC
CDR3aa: CSASRTGLPRETQYF

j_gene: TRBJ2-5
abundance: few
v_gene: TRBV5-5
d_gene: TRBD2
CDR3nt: TGTGCCAGCACCCGCAGCGGGGCAGTGCTGATAGAGACCCAGTACTTC
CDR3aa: CASTRSGAVLIETQYF

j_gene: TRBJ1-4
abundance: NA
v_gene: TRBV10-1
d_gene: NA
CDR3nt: TGCGCCAGCATTTTATCCGGGAGTAACATCGTCGGTGAAAAACTGTTTTTT
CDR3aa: CASILSGSNIVGEKLFF

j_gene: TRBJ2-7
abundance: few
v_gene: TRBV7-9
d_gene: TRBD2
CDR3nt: TGTGCCAGCAGCCAAGCAGGGACTAGCGACCACGAGCAGTACTTC
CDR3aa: CASSQAGTSDHEQYF

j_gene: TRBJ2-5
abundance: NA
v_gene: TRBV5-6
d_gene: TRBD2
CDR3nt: TGTGCCAGCAGCTTGGTGGCTAGCGGCGAAGAGACCCAGTACTTC
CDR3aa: CASSLVASGEETQYF

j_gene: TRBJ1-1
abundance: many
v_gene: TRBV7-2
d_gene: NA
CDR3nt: TGTGCCAGCACCCGGTTTGGGGAGGGGTTCATGAACACTGAAGCTTTCTTT
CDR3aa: CASTRFGEGFMNTEAFF

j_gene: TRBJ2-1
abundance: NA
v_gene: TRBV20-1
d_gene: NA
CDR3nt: TGCAGTGCTAGGTACGAGGGATATGAGCAGTTCTTC
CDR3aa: CSARYEGYEQFF

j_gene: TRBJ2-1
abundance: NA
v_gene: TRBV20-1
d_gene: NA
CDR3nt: TGCAGTGCTACCCTTAACAATGAGCAGTTCTTC
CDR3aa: CSATLNNEQFF